The clone carrying this T cell receptor (beta chain) was seen a single time. This CDR3 is 13 amino acids long. V was cut by 8 bases and J by 0 bases, with 7 bases left in between. Germline values: CDR1 LNHDA, CDR2 SQIVND (reference sequence). The source of the sample is a study of control samples from healthy donors and cancer patients. Sequencing used immunoSEQ multiplex PCR; TCRdb keeps in-frame clones, though not all of them. The table lists about 150,000 clones, approximately 88% of them singletons. Specimen: blood. This sequence joins TRBV19 and TRBJ1-4, with D hard to call. The source is a man aged 25 to 40 in good health. DNA for the CDR3: TGTGCCAGTCGGTGGGCAACTAATGAAAAACTGTTTTTT. Translating gives CASRWATNEKLFF.